These T cell receptor beta chains were read from a single sample in a study of blood T cells in healthy people across ages. One entry per CDR3 protein, called by TCRdb with MiXCR from the 5' RACE reads. The sample holds over 1,500,000 distinct CDR3 sequences, 35% to 50% seen once. Material for sequencing was blood. These receptors were collected from a human donor in good health. CDR3s leave out the opening cysteine and the closing phenylalanine or tryptophan. The order of the fields is V gene, J gene, CDR3 length, CDR3 protein.

TRBV15	TRBJ2-1	13	ATSRSHRDYNEQF
TRBV4-3	TRBJ2-3	13	ASSQTYGGTDTQY
TRBV2	TRBJ2-7	14	ASLLSRDRAVYEQY
TRBV7-8	TRBJ2-7	13	ASSLGQGMAYEQY
TRBV6-2/TRBV6-3	TRBJ1-2	12	ASSSAGHGYGYT
TRBV13	TRBJ2-3	14	ASSLKAGGLTDTQY
TRBV5-1	TRBJ2-5	10	ASQLEGETQY
TRBV5-6	TRBJ2-7	12	ASSSYSGSYEQY
TRBV29-1	TRBJ2-7	13	SVEIWDSILYEQY
TRBV7-9	TRBJ2-7	14	ASSSPRGTGGYEQY
TRBV29-1	TRBJ2-1	8	AGGNNEQF
TRBV3-1	TRBJ2-7	10	ASSHLGGEQY
TRBV6-2/TRBV6-3	TRBJ2-3	15	AGRLSLSGGPGDTQY